This T cell receptor (beta chain) appears in the sequencing data of a study of blood T cell repertoires in COVID-19. Assay used: immunoSEQ multiplex PCR; TCRdb lists only in-frame clones, some missing. The profile shows 350,000 to 450,000 clones, 80% to 95% of them singletons. The CDR3 is 16 residues long. Germline trimming cut 5 bases from V and 5 bases from J; bases unmatched to any gene: 4. Germline V CDR1 and CDR2: SGHNT, YENEEA. This receptor was obtained from a woman aged 40 to 50 who had been exposed to COVID-19. J is TRBJ2-2 and V is TRBV11-3; 14 bases map to TRBD2. Sequenced input: PBMCs or T cells enriched from blood (not recorded which). In nucleotides, the CDR3 is TGTGCCAGCAGCCACGGACTAGCGGGGGGAACCGGGGAGCTGTTTTTT. Residues: CASSHGLAGGTGELFF. The full variable domain, its missing parts supplied by reference TRBV11-3 and TRBJ2-2, is EAGVVQSPRYKIIEKKQPVAFWCNPISGHNTLYWYLQNLGQGPELLIRYENEEAVDDSQLPKDRFSAERLKGVDSTLKIQPAELGDSAVYLCASSHGLAGGTGELFFGEGSRLTVL.